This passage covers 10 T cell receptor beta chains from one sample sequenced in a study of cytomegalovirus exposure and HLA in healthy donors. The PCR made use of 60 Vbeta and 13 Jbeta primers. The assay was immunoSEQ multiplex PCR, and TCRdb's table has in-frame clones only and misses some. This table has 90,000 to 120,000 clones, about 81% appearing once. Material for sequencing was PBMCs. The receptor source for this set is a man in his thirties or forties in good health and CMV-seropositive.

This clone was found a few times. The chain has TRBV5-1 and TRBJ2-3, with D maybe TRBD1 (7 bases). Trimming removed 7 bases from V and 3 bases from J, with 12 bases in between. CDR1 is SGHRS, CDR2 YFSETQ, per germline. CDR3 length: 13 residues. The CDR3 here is CASGQGGTDTQYF. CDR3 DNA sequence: TGCGCCAGCGGGCAGGGGGGAACAGATACGCAGTATTTT.

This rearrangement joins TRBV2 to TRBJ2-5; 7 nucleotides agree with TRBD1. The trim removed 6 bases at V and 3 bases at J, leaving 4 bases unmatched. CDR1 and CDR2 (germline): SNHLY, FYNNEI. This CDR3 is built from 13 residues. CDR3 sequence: CASRGQREETQYF. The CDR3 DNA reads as TGTGCCAGCAGGGGACAGAGGGAAGAGACCCAGTACTTC. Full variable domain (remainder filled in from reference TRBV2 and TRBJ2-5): EPEVTQTPSHQVTQMGQEVILRCVPISNHLYFYWYRQILGQKVEFLVSFYNNEISEKSEIFDDQFSVERPDGSNFTLKIRSTKLEDSAMYFCASRGQREETQYFGPGTRLLVL.

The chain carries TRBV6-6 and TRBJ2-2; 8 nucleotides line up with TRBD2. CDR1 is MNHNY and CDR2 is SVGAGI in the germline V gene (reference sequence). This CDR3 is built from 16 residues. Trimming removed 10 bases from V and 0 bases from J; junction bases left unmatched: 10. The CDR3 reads CAMASAGGSNTGELFF. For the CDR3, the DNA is TGTGCCATGGCCTCCGCGGGGGGATCGAACACCGGGGAGCTGTTTTTT.

Here the CDR3 reads CAWRGQGAQPQHF. The CDR3 DNA sequence: TGTGCCTGGAGGGGACAGGGGGCTCAGCCCCAGCATTTT. The chain combines TRBV30 with TRBJ1-5; 12 bases match TRBD1. The germline V gene has CDR1 GTSNPN and CDR2 SVGIG (reference sequence). Trimming removed 3 bases from V and 6 bases from J; junction bases left unmatched: 0. This CDR3 has 13 amino acids.

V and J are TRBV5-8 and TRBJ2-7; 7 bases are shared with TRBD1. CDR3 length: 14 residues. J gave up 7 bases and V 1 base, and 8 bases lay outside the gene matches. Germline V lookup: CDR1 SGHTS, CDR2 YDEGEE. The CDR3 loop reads CASSLWDSPREQYF. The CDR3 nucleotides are TGTGCCAGCAGCTTGTGGGACAGTCCGAGGGAGCAGTACTTC.

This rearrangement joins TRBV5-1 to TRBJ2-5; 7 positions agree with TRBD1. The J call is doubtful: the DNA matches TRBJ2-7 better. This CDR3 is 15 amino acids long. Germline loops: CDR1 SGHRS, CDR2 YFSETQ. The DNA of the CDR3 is TGCGCCAGCAGCTCCACCGGACAGGTCGCCTACGAGCAGTACTTC. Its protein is CASSSTGQVAYEQYF.

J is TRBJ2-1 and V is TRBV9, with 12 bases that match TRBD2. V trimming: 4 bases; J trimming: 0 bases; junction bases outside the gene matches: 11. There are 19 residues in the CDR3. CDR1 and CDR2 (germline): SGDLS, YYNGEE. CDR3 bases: TGTGCCAGCAGCCCTCGACTAGCGGGGGCCAGGAGCTCCTACAATGAGCAGTTCTTC. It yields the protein CASSPRLAGARSSYNEQFF.

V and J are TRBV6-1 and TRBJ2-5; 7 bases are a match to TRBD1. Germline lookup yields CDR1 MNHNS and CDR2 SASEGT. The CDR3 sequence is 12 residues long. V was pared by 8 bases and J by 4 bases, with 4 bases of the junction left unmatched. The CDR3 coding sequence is TGTGCCAGCCGCGACAGGGTAGAGACCCAGTACTTC. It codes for CASRDRVETQYF.

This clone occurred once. CDR3 in amino acids: CASTPNTQYF. The CDR3 DNA follows: TGTGCCAGCACTCCTAATACGCAGTATTTT. The chain carries TRBV7-9 and TRBJ2-3; D gene ambiguous. CDR1 and CDR2 (germline): SEHNR, FQNEAQ (reference sequence). V dropped 7 bases and J dropped 7 bases, with 6 bases sitting between them. The CDR3 has 10 residues.

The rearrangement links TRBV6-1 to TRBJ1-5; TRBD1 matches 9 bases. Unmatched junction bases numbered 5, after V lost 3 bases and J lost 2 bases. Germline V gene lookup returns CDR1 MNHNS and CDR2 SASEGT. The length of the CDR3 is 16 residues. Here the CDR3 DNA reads TGTGCCAGCAGTGACCTGACAGGGGGTGGCAATCAGCCCCAGCATTTT. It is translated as CASSDLTGGGNQPQHF.